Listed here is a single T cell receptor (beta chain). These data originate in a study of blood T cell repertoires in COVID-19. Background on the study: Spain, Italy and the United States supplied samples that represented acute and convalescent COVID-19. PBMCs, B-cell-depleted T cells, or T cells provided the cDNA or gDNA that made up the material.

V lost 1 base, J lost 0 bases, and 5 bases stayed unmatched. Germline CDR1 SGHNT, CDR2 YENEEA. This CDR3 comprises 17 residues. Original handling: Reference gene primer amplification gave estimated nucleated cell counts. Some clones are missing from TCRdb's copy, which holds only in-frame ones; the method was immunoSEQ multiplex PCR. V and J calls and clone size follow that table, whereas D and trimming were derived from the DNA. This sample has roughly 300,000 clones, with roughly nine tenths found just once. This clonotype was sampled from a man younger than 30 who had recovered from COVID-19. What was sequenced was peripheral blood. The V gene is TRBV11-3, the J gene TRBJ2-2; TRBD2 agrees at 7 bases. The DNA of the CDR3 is TGTGCCAGCAGCTTAGGCGAGCGGGGTTCGAACACCGGGGAGCTGTTTTTT. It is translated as CASSLGERGSNTGELFF.